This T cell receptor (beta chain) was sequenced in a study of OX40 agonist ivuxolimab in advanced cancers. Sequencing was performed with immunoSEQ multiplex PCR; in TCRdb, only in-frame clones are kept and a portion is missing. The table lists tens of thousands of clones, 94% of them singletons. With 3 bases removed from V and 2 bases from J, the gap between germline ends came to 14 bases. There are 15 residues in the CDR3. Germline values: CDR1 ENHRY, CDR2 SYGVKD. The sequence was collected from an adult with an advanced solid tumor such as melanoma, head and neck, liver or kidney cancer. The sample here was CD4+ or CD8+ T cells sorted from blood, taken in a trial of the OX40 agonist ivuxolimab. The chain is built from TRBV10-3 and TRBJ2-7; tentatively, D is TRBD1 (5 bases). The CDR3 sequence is CAISDADGRAYEQYF. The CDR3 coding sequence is TGTGCCATCAGTGATGCCGATGGCAGGGCCTACGAGCAGTACTTC.